A single sample gave rise to the 9 T cell receptor beta chains below, sequenced in a study of blood T cell repertoires in COVID-19. Method: immunoSEQ multiplex PCR; TCRdb's copy keeps in-frame clones and lacks some. The profile shows some 450,000 clones, about 91% of them singletons. Sequencing input: peripheral blood. The source is a woman aged 45 to 65 with COVID-19, enrolled during active disease.

The chain carries TRBV5-1 and TRBJ1-4; maybe TRBD1 (5 bases). Trimming cost V 1 base and J 4 bases, with 11 bases left between them. This CDR3 is 15 amino acids long. Germline V gives CDR1 SGHRS, CDR2 YFSETQ. CDR3 residues: CASSLMGTDNEKLFF. As DNA, the CDR3 is TGCGCCAGCAGCTTGATGGGGACTGATAATGAAAAACTGTTTTTT.

V usage is TRBV6-4 and J usage is TRBJ1-1, with TRBD1 identical over 7 bases. Germline lookup yields CDR1 MRHNA and CDR2 SNTAGT. The CDR3 spans 15 residues. V lost 6 bases, J lost 1 base, and 8 bases stayed unmatched. CDR3 nucleotide sequence: TGTGCCAGCAGCGAAGACACAGGGGCGAACACTGAAGCTTTCTTT. Translation: CASSEDTGANTEAFF.

V is TRBV18 and J is TRBJ2-5, with 7 bases aligning to TRBD1. The CDR3 is 15 residues long. Germline V gene lookup returns CDR1 KGHSH and CDR2 LQKENI. J lost 2 bases, V lost 3 bases, and 6 bases had no gene match. CDR3 sequence reads: CASSPRTGSQETQYF. The CDR3, as DNA: TGTGCCAGCTCACCTCGGACAGGATCGCAAGAGACCCAGTACTTC.

This clone was detected only once. This chain links TRBV7-3 with TRBJ2-3; D call uncertain. V shed 0 bases and J shed 0 bases, with 10 bases lying between them. Germline CDR1 and CDR2: SGHTA and FQGTGA. This CDR3 spans 16 amino acids. CDR3 sequence reads: CASSLTSSRSTDTQYF. Here the CDR3 DNA reads TGTGCCAGCAGCTTAACGTCTTCGAGGAGCACAGATACGCAGTATTTT.

J is TRBJ1-4 and V is TRBV7-9; unclear D gene. Trimming pared 4 bases from V and 0 bases from J, leaving 3 bases between. The germline CDR1 and CDR2 sequences are SEHNR and FQNEAQ (reference sequence). CDR3 length: 13 residues. CDR3 coding DNA: TGTGCCAGCAGCTACACAACTAATGAAAAACTGTTTTTT. It yields the protein CASSYTTNEKLFF.

This chain links TRBV13 with TRBJ1-5, with TRBD1 matching 7 bases. CDR3 size: 13 residues. Trimming cost V 5 bases and J 9 bases; bases outside gene matches: 7. The V gene's germline CDR1 is PRHDT and CDR2 FYEKMQ (reference sequence). CDR3 region: CASSATRTGPQHF. The CDR3 region has the DNA TGTGCCAGCAGCGCAACTAGGACAGGGCCCCAGCATTTT.

This chain connects TRBV5-4 to TRBJ1-1, with D possibly matching TRBD1 (5 bases). The CDR3 loop spans 14 amino acids. V lost 0 bases and J 7 bases, leaving 13 bases between the germline ends. Germline CDR1 reads SGHNT; CDR2 reads YYREEE (reference sequence). CDR3 nucleotide sequence: TGTGCCAGCAGCTTGGCGATCACAGGCGTTGAAGCTTTCTTT. Its translation is CASSLAITGVEAFF.

The chain links TRBV19 to TRBJ2-1, with 11 bases lining up with TRBD1. CDR3 length: 14 residues. J was trimmed by 3 bases and V by 10 bases; bases with no gene match: 5. In germline, CDR1 is LNHDA, CDR2 SQIVND (reference sequence). The chain's CDR3 is CATRTGGYYNEQFF. CDR3 nucleotides: TGTGCCACCCGGACAGGGGGCTACTACAATGAGCAGTTCTTC.

The rearrangement joins TRBV12-5 to TRBJ1-1, with D unresolved. V gave up 4 bases and J gave up 4 bases, with 19 bases separating them. The CDR3 sequence is 16 residues long. The germline gives CDR1 LGHNT, CDR2 FRNRAP. As DNA, the CDR3 is TGTGCTAGTGGTTCCCCCGGTAGAGGGAGGACCACTGAAGCTTTCTTT. Its translation: CASGSPGRGRTTEAFF.